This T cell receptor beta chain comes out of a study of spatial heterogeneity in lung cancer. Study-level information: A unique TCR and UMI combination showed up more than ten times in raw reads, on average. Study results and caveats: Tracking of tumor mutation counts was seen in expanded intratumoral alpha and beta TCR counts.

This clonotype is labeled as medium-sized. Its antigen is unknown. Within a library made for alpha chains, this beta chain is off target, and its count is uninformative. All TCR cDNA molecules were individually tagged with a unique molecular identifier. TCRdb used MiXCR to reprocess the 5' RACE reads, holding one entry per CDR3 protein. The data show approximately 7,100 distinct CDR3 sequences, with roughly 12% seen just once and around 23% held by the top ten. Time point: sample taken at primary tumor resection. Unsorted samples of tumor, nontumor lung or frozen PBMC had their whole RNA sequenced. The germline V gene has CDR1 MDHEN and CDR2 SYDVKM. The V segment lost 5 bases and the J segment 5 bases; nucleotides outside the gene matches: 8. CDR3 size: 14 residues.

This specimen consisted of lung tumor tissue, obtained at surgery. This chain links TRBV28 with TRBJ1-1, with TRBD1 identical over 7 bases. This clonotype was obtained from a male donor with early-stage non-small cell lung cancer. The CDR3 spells CASSPGTVRTEAFF. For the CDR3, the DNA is TGTGCCAGCAGTCCAGGGACAGTACGGACTGAAGCTTTCTTT.